This paragraph reports one T cell receptor beta chain. This sample stems from a study of T cells expressing NK-cell markers. TCRdb reprocessed the 5' RACE reads and stores each CDR3 protein as one record, lacking DNA. In total, the table holds around 180,000 distinct CDR3 sequences. This CDR3 spans 15 amino acids. CDR1 and CDR2 from the germline V gene are DFQATT and SNEGSKA (reference sequence). The V call is TRBV20-1, the J call TRBJ2-5; as DNA is missing, the TRBD1 call by TCRdb cannot be tested. The receptor was isolated from a man between 18 and 69 years old in good health. What was sequenced was blood T cells: a sorted CD56 or NKG2C T cell subset, CD4+ or CD8+ T cells, or bulk PBMC T cells (not recorded which). CDR3: CSARDLVGGLETQYF.